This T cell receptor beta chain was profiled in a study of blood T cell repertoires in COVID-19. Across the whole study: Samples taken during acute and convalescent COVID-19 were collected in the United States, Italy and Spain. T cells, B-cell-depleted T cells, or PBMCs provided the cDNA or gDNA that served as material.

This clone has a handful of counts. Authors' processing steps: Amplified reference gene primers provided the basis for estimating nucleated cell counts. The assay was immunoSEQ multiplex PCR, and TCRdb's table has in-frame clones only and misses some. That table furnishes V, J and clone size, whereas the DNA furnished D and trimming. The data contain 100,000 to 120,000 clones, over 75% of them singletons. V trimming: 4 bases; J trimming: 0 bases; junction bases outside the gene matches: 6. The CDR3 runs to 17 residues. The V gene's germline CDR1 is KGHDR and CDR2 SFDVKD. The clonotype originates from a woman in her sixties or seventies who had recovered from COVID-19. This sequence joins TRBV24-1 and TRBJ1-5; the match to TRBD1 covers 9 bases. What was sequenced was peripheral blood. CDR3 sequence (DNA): TGTGCCACCAGTGACGCAGGACAGGGGTATAGCAATCAGCCCCAGCATTTT. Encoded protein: CATSDAGQGYSNQPQHF.